Sequencing of this TCR beta chain was carried out in a study of shared clonotypes between healthy human individuals. Study-wide findings and caveats: About 5% of naive CD4 clonotypes were shared across four donors. Researchers sampled only blood; tissue repertoires likely differ.

Genomic DNA per cell subset filled all wells of several immunoSEQ plates. Authors' processing steps: As immunoSEQ supplied junction-only sequences (without quality scores), filtering differed. Profiling relied on immunoSEQ multiplex PCR, and the TCRdb table lists in-frame clones only, not all of them. The V and J calls and clone size were taken over from that table, and D and trimming were inferred from the DNA. The data show over a million clones, roughly 96% seen once. V gave up 8 bases and J gave up 5 bases, with 15 bases separating them. The CDR3 has 13 amino acids. The germline CDR1 and CDR2 sequences are ENHRY and SYGVKD. Worth noting for this clone: Its specificity is not known.

V usage is TRBV10-3 and J usage is TRBJ2-5, with D possibly TRBD1 on 7 matching bases. Sequenced input: naive CD4+ T cells sorted from blood. Subset here: CD45RA+ positively selected. The sequence derives from a man aged 30 to 39 in good health. CDR3 loop: CAIAEGAEETQYF. In nucleotides, the CDR3 is TGTGCCATCGCGGAGGGGGCCGAGGAGACCCAGTACTTC.